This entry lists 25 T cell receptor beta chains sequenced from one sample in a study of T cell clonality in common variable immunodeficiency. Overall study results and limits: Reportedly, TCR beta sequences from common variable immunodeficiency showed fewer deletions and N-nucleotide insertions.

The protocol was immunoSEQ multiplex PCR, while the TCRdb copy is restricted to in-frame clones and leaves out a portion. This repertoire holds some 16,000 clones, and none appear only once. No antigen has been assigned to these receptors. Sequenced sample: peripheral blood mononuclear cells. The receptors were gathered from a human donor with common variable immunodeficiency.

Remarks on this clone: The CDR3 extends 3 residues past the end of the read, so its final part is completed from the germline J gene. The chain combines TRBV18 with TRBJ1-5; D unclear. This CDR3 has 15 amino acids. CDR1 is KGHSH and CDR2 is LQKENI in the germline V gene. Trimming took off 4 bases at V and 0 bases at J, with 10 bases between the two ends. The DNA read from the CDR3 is TGTGCCAGCTCACTACGCGATGGTAGCAATCAGCCC. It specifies CASSLRDGSNQP. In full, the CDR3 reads CASSLRDGSNQPQHF.

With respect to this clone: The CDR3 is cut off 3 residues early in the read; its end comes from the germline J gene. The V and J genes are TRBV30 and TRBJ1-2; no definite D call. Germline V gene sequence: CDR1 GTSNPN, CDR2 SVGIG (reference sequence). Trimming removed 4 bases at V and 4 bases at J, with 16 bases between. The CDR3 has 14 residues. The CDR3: CAWNNVDTGYGYTF. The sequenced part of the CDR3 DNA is TGTGCCTGGAACAACGTGGATACGGGCTATGGC.

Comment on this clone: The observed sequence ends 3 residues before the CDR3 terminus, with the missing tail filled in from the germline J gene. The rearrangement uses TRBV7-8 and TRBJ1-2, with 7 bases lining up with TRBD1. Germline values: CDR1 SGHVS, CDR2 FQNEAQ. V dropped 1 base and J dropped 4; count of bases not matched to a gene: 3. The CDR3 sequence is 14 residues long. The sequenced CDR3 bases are TGTGCCAGCAGCTTAGGACAGGGCTTCTATGGC. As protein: CASSLGQGFYG. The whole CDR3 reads CASSLGQGFYGYTF.

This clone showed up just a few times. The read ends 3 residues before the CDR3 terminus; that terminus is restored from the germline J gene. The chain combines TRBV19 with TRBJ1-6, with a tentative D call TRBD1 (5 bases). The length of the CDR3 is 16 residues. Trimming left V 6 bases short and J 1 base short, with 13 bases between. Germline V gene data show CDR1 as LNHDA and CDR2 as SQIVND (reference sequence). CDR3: CASRSGWSSYNSPLHF. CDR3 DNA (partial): TGTGCCAGTAGATCAGGGTGGAGTTCCTATAATTCACCC.

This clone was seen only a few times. CDR3 bases read: TGTGCCAGTACCTACAGAGGGGCGGCCGGAAACACC. Protein product: CASTYRGAAGNT. The complete CDR3 reads CASTYRGAAGNTIYF. The rearrangement joins TRBV19 to TRBJ1-3; D might be TRBD1 (5 bases). The read terminates 3 residues before the CDR3 end, so the remaining end is supplied by the germline J gene. CDR3 length equals 15 residues. Germline CDR1 and CDR2: LNHDA and SQIVND (reference sequence). V gave up 7 bases and J gave up 4 bases, with 17 bases separating them.

CDR3 DNA, as far as it was read: TGTGCCAGTAGTAAGGGGGTGAGGTCCTACAATGAG. It yields the protein CASSKGVRSYNE. The full CDR3 is CASSKGVRSYNEQFF. V is TRBV19 and J is TRBJ2-1; TRBD1 is a possible D gene (6 bases). Read sequence stops 3 residues before the CDR3 end, and the germline J gene provides the missing end. Trimming stripped 4 bases from V and 1 base from J, with 11 bases between. Germline-derived CDR1 and CDR2 are LNHDA and SQIVND (reference sequence). This CDR3 has 15 amino acids. Based on the CDR3 plus reference TRBV19 and TRBJ2-1, the full variable domain is DGGITQSPKYLFRKEGQNVTLSCEQNLNHDAMYWYRQDPGQGLRLIYYSQIVNDFQKGDIAEGYSVSREKKESFPLTVTSAQKNPTAFYLCASSKGVRSYNEQFFGPGTRLTVL.

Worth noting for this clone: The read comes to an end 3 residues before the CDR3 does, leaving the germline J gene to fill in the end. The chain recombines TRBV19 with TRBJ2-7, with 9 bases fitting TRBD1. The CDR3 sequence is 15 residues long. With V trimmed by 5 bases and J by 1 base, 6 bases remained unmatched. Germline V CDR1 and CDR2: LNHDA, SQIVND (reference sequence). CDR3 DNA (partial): TGTGCCAGTAGTGTGACAGGGGGTTCTTCCTACGAG. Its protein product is CASSVTGGSSYE. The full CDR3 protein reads CASSVTGGSSYEQYF. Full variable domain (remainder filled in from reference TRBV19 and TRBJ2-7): DGGITQSPKYLFRKEGQNVTLSCEQNLNHDAMYWYRQDPGQGLRLIYYSQIVNDFQKGDIAEGYSVSREKKESFPLTVTSAQKNPTAFYLCASSVTGGSSYEQYFGPGTRLTVT.

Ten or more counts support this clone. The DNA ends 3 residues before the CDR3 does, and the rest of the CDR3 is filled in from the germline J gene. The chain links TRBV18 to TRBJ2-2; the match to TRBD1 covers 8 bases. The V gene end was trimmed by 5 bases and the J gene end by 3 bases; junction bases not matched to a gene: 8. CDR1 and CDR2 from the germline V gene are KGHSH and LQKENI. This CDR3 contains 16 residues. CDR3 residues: CASSSRTGTDTGELFF. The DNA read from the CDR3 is TGTGCCAGCTCATCTCGGACAGGGACGGACACCGGGGAG. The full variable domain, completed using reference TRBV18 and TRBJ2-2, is NAGVMQNPRHLVRRRGQEARLRCSPMKGHSHVYWYRQLPEEGLKFMVYLQKENIIDESGMPKERFSAEFPKEGPSILRIQQVVRGDSAAYFCASSSRTGTDTGELFFGEGSRLTVL.

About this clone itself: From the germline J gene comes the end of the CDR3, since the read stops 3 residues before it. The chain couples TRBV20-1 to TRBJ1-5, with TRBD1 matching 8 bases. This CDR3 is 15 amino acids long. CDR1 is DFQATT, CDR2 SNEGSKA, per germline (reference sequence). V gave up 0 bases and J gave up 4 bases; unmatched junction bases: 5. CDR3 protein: CSARDSTGGNQPQHF. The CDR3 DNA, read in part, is TGCAGTGCTAGAGATTCCACAGGGGGGAATCAGCCC.

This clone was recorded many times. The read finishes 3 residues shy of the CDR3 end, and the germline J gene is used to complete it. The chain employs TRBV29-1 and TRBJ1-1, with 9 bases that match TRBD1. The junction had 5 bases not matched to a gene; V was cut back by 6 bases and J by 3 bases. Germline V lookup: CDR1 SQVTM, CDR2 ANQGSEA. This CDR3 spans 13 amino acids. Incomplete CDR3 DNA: TGCAGCGTGGGACAGGGCGTGGACACTGAA. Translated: CSVGQGVDTE. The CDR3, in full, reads CSVGQGVDTEAFF.

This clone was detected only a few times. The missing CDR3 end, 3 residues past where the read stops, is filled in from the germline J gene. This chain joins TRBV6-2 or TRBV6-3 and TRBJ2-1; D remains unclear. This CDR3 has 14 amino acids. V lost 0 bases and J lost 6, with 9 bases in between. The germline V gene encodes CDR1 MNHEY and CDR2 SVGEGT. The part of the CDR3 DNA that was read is TGTGCCAGCAGTTACTCGGGTAGCCTCAATGAG. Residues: CASSYSGSLNE. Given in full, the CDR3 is CASSYSGSLNEQFF.

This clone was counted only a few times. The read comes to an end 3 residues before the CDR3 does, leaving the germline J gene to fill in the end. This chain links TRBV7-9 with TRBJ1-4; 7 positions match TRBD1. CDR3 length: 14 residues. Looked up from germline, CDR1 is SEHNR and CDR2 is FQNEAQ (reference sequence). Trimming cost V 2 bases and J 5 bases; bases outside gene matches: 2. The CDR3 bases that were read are TGTGCCAGCAGCTTAATACAGGGGAATGAAAAA. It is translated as CASSLIQGNEK. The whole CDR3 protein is CASSLIQGNEKLFF. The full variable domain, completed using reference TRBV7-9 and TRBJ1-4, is DTGVSQNPRHKITKRGQNVTFRCDPISEHNRLYWYRQTLGQGPEFLTYFQNEAQLEKSRLLSDRFSAERPKGSFSTLEIQRTEQGDSAMYLCASSLIQGNEKLFFGSGTQLSVL.

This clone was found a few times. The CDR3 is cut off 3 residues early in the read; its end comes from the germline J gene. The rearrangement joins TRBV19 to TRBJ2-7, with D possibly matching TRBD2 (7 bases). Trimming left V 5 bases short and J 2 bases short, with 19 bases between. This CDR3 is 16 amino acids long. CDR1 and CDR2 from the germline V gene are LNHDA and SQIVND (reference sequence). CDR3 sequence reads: CASSHQGGANPYEQYF. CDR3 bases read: TGTGCCAGTAGTCATCAAGGGGGGGCAAATCCCTACGAG.

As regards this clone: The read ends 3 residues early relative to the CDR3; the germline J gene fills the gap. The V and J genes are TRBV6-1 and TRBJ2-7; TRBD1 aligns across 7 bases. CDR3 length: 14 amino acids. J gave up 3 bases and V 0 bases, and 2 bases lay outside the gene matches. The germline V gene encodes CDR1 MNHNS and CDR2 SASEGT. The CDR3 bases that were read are TGTGCCAGCAGTGAAGCGGGACAGCTCTACGAG. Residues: CASSEAGQLYE. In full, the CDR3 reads CASSEAGQLYEQYF.

This chain's CDR3 is CASSGTGGGETQYF. CDR3 bases read: TGTGCCAGCAGTGGCACAGGGGGCGGAGAGACC. The genes are TRBV2 and TRBJ2-5; TRBD1 matches 9 bases. The read comes to an end 3 residues before the CDR3 does, leaving the germline J gene to fill in the end. With V trimmed by 4 bases and J by 4 bases, 4 bases remained unmatched. The length of the CDR3 is 14 residues. CDR1 is SNHLY and CDR2 is FYNNEI in the germline V gene.

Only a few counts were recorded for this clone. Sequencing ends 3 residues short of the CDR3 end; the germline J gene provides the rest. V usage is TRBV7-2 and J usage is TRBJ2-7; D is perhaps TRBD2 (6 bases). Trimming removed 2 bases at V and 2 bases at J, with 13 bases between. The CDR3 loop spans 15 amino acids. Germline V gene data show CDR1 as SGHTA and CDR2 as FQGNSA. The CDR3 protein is CASSLSGTVPYEQYF. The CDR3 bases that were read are TGTGCCAGCAGCTTATCAGGGACTGTCCCCTACGAG.

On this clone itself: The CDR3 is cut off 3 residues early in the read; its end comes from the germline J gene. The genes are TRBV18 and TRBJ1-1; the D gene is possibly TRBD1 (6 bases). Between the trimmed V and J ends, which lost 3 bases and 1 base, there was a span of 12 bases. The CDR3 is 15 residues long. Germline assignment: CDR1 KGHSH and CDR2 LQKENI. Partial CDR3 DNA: TGTGCCAGCTCACCTCCCCAGGGGAGGAACACTGAA. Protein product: CASSPPQGRNTE. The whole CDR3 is CASSPPQGRNTEAFF.

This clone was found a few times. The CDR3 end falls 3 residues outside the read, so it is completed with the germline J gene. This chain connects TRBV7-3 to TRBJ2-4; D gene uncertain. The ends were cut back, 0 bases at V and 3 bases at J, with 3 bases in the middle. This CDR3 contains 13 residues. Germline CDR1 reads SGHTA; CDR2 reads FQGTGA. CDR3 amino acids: CASSLTNKNIQYF. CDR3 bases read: TGTGCCAGCAGCTTAACCAACAAAAACATT. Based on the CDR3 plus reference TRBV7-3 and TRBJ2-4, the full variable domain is GAGVSQTPSNKVTEKGKYVELRCDPISGHTALYWYRQSLGQGPEFLIYFQGTGAADDSGLPNDRFFAVRPEGSVSTLKIQRTERGDSAVYLCASSLTNKNIQYFGAGTRLSVL.

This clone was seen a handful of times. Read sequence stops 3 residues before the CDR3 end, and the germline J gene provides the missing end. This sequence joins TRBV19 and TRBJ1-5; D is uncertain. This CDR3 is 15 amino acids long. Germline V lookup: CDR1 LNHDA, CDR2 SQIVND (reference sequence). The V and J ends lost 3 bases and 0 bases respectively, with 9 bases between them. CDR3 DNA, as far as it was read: TGTGCCAGTAGTATGTCCAGGCATAGCAATCAGCCC. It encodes CASSMSRHSNQP. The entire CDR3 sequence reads CASSMSRHSNQPQHF. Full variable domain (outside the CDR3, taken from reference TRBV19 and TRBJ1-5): DGGITQSPKYLFRKEGQNVTLSCEQNLNHDAMYWYRQDPGQGLRLIYYSQIVNDFQKGDIAEGYSVSREKKESFPLTVTSAQKNPTAFYLCASSMSRHSNQPQHFGDGTRLSIL.

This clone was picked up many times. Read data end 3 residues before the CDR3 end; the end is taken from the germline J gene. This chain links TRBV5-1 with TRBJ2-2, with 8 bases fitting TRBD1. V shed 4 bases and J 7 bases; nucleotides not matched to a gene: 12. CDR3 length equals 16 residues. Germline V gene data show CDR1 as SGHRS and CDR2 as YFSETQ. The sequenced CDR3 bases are TGCGCCAGCAGCCCGGGCTGGCAGGGGGCAATCGGGGAG. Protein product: CASSPGWQGAIGE. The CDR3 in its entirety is CASSPGWQGAIGELFF.

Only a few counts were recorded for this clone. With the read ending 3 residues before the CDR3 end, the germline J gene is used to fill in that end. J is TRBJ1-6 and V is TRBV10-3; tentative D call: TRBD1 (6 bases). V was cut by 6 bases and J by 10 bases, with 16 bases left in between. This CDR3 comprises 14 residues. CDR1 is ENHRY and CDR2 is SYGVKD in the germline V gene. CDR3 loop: CAISPRGRGSPLHF. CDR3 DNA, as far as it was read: TGTGCCATCAGCCCCAGGGGTCGGGGCTCACCC.

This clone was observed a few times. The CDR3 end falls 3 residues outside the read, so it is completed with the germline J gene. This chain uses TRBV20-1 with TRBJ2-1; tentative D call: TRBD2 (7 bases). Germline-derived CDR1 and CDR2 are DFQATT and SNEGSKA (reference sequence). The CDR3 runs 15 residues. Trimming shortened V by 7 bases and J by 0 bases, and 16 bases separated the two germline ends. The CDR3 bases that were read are TGCAGTGGGGTCTGGGGGGGGGCCTCCTACAATGAG. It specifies CSGVWGGASYNE. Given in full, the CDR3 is CSGVWGGASYNEQFF.

The CDR3 region is CASSPIQQQGAGYTF. Incomplete CDR3 DNA: TGTGCCAGCTCACCAATTCAACAACAGGGGGCAGGC. The V call is TRBV18, the J call TRBJ1-2, with TRBD1 identical over 9 bases. The DNA ends 3 residues before the CDR3 does, and the rest of the CDR3 is filled in from the germline J gene. Germline CDR1 KGHSH, CDR2 LQKENI. The CDR3 is made up of 15 amino acids.

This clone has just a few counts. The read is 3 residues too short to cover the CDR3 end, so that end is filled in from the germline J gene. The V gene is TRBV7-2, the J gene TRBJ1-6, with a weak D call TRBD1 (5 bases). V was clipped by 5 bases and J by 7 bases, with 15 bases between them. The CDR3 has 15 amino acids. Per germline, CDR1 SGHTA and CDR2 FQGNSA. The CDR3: CASSPEPGKNSPLHF. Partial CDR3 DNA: TGTGCCAGCAGCCCGGAGCCAGGGAAAAATTCACCC.

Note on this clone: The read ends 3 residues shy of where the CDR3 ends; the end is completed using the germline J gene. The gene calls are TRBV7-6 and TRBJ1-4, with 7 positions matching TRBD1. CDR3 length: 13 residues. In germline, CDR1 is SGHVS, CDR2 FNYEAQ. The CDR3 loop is CASSPGTARELFF. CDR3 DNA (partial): TGTGCCAGCAGCCCCGGGACAGCCAGGGAA.